These 2 T cell receptor beta chains were sequenced from one sample in a study of shared clonotypes between healthy human individuals. The naive CD8 population came from CD45RO-negative cells selected for CCR7, without terminally differentiated effector memory CD45RA+ cells. Some clones are missing from TCRdb's copy, which holds only in-frame ones; the method was immunoSEQ multiplex PCR. The table has under 2,000,000 clones, roughly 94% seen once; the top ten hold roughly 1%. Sequencing used naive CD8+ T cells sorted from blood. The receptors come from a man between 18 and 29 years old in good health.

V and J are TRBV29-1 and TRBJ2-7, with TRBD2 matching 7 bases. CDR3 length equals 14 residues. Germline V gives CDR1 SQVTM, CDR2 ANQGSEA. Losses at the gene ends were 7 bases for V and 2 bases for J; bases not matched to a gene: 11. CDR3 residues: CSATPSGTPYEQYF. The CDR3, as DNA: TGCAGCGCCACGCCCAGCGGGACCCCCTACGAGCAGTACTTC.

V and J are TRBV7-9 and TRBJ1-2; 7 bases agree with TRBD1. Germline V gene lookup returns CDR1 SEHNR and CDR2 FQNEAQ (reference sequence). Trimming removed 5 bases from V and 4 bases from J; junction bases left unmatched: 4. The CDR3 is 13 residues long. The chain's CDR3 is CASSMTGFYGYTF. The CDR3 coding sequence is TGTGCCAGCAGCATGACAGGGTTCTATGGCTACACCTTC.